The sequence of this TCR beta chain was determined in a study of T cell responses to AZD1222 COVID-19 vaccine. Study-level results: Recipients of AZD1222 seropositive at baseline numbered only 6 or 7. CD4 TCRs linked to vaccination spanned spike, dominating at 160-218 and 743-854. The study found Spike-specific TCR breadth and depth rose after two AZD1222 doses.

Turning to this clone: Its cognate antigen is unknown.

The assay was immunoSEQ multiplex PCR, and TCRdb's table has in-frame clones only and misses some. Of 140,000 or so clones in the sample, roughly 88% were seen once. Specimen: peripheral blood, collected on day 0 of AZD1222 vaccination. This clonotype was sampled from an adult in good health.

In nucleotides, the CDR3 is TGTGCCAGCAGCTCACTACTAGCGGACTCCTACAATGAGCAGTTCTTC. Translating it yields CASSSLLADSYNEQFF. The rearrangement uses TRBV5-4 and TRBJ2-1; 8 bases agree with TRBD2. Germline V lookup: CDR1 SGHNT, CDR2 YYREEE (reference sequence). The CDR3 is 16 amino acids. Trimming at V came to 3 bases and at J to 0 bases, leaving 5 bases not matched to a gene.